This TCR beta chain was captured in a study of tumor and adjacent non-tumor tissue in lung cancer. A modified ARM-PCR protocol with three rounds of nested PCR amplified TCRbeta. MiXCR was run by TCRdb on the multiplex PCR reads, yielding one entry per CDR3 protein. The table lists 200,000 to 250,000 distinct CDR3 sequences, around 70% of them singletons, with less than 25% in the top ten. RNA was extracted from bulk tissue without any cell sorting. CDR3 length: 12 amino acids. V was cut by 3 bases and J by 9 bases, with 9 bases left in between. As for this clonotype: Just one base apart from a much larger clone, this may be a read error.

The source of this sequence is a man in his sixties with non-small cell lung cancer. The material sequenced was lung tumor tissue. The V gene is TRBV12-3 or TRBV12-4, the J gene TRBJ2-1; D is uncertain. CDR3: CASSFGSGEQFF. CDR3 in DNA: TGTGCCAGCAGTTTTGGTAGTGGTGAGCAGTTCTTC.